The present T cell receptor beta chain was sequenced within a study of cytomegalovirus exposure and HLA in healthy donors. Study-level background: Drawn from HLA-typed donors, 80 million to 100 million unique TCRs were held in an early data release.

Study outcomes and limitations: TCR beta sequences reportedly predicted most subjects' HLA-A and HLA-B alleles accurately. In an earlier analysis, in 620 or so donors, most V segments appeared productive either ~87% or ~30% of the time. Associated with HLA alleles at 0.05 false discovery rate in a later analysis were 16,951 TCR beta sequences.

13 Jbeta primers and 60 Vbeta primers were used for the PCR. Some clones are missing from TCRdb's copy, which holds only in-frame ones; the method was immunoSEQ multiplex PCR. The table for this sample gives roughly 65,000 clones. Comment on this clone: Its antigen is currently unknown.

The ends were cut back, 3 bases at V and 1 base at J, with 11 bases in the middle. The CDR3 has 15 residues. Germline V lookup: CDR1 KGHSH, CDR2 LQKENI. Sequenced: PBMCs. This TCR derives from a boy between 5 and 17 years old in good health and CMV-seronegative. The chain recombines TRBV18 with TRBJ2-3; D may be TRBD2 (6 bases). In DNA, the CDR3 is TGTGCCAGCTCACCGGGCGGGACTGGCACAGATACGCAGTATTTT. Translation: CASSPGGTGTDTQYF. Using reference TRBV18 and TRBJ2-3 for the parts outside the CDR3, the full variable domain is NAGVMQNPRHLVRRRGQEARLRCSPMKGHSHVYWYRQLPEEGLKFMVYLQKENIIDESGMPKERFSAEFPKEGPSILRIQQVVRGDSAAYFCASSPGGTGTDTQYFGPGTRLTVL.